The 30 T cell receptor beta chains in this list originate from one sample, sequenced in a study of OX40 agonist ivuxolimab in advanced cancers. The method was immunoSEQ multiplex PCR; TCRdb's version includes in-frame clones alone and lacks a portion of them. Seen here are over 75,000 clones, over 75% observed once, and the top ten hold approximately 4%. The sample was CD4+ or CD8+ T cells sorted from blood, taken in a trial of the OX40 agonist ivuxolimab. The receptors originated from an adult with an advanced solid tumor such as melanoma, head and neck, liver or kidney cancer.

This chain joins TRBV7-8 and TRBJ1-1; 8 bases fit TRBD1. The V segment lost 5 bases and the J segment 0 bases; nucleotides outside the gene matches: 5. CDR3 length: 15 residues. CDR1 SGHVS and CDR2 FQNEAQ come from the germline V gene. The CDR3 region is CASSPTGALNTEAFF. DNA for the CDR3: TGTGCCAGCAGCCCGACAGGGGCCCTGAACACTGAAGCTTTCTTT.

V gene TRBV7-6 combines with J gene TRBJ2-3; TRBD2 aligns across 12 bases. CDR3 length: 17 residues. After removal of 5 bases from V and 4 bases from J, the junction contained 10 bases not matched to a gene. Germline CDR1 is SGHVS and CDR2 is FNYEAQ. The CDR3 nucleotides are TGTGCCAGCAGCCTACGGACTAGCGGGACTAGTCCAGATACGCAGTATTTT. This gives the protein CASSLRTSGTSPDTQYF.

This clone was picked up one time. The V and J genes are TRBV7-6 and TRBJ2-1; TRBD2 agrees at 12 bases. The length of the CDR3 is 16 residues. Trimming removed 1 base from V and 6 bases from J; junction bases left unmatched: 4. Germline lookup yields CDR1 SGHVS and CDR2 FNYEAQ. DNA of the CDR3: TGTGCCAGCAGCTTAGAGACTAGCGGGAGAGGCAATGAGCAGTTCTTC. Residues: CASSLETSGRGNEQFF.

The gene calls are TRBV5-4 and TRBJ2-3; D unclear. The V gene lost 0 bases and the J gene lost 2 bases, with 4 bases spanning the gap. CDR3 length equals 13 residues. Germline CDR1 reads SGHNT; CDR2 reads YYREEE (reference sequence). CDR3 region: CASSLDPTDTQYF. As DNA, the CDR3 is TGTGCCAGCAGCTTGGATCCCACAGATACGCAGTATTTT. The variable domain in full, completed from reference TRBV5-4 and TRBJ2-3, reads ETGVTQSPTHLIKTRGQQVTLRCSSQSGHNTVSWYQQALGQGPQFIFQYYREEENGRGNFPPRFSGLQFPNYSSELNVNALELDDSALYLCASSLDPTDTQYFGPGTRLTVL.

This clone occurred a few times. The chain has TRBV21-1 and TRBJ1-5. TRBV21-1 is described as a pseudogene. This CDR3 is built from 14 residues. The DNA for the CDR3 is TGTGCCAGCAGCAAAGCGCTGGGCAATCAGCCCCAGCATTTT. As protein: CASSKALGNQPQHF.

This clone was seen at least ten times. The rearrangement links TRBV28 to TRBJ1-2, with 7 positions matching TRBD1. Germline CDR1 MDHEN, CDR2 SYDVKM. There are 16 residues in the CDR3. V gave up 3 bases and J gave up 10 bases; unmatched junction bases: 17. The CDR3 sequence: CASSFFGRNRGETYTF. CDR3 sequence (DNA): TGTGCCAGCAGTTTCTTCGGGAGAAACAGGGGAGAGACCTACACCTTC.

This clone was seen a single time. V gene TRBV6-5 combines with J gene TRBJ2-2; D is uncertain. Germline CDR1 is MNHEY and CDR2 is SVGAGI. V lost 3 bases, J lost 0 bases, and 11 bases lay in between. The CDR3 is 16 amino acids. In DNA form, the CDR3 reads TGTGCCAGCAGTTATTCCCGGGCCGCGAACACCGGGGAGCTGTTTTTT. This sequence encodes CASSYSRAANTGELFF.

V gene TRBV7-6 combines with J gene TRBJ1-3; D is undetermined. This CDR3 is built from 12 residues. The ends were cut back, 5 bases at V and 0 bases at J, with 2 bases in the middle. Per germline, CDR1 SGHVS and CDR2 FNYEAQ. The CDR3 protein is CASSPSGNTIYF. The CDR3 coding sequence is TGTGCCAGCAGCCCCTCTGGAAACACCATATATTTT.

V gene TRBV28 combines with J gene TRBJ2-5, with D perhaps matching TRBD1 or TRBD2 (5 bases each). This CDR3 is built from 11 residues. Germline V lookup: CDR1 MDHEN, CDR2 SYDVKM. The germline V and J ends were trimmed by 2 bases and 8 bases, with 6 bases remaining between them. In DNA, the CDR3 is TGTGCCAGCAGTTTAGGGGGAACCCAGTACTTC. Its translation is CASSLGGTQYF.

For the CDR3, the DNA is TGTGCCAGTAGTCCGGGACTGACAAATTCACCCCTCCACTTT. This gives the protein CASSPGLTNSPLHF. The V call is TRBV19, the J call TRBJ1-6; D possibly corresponds to TRBD1 (5 bases). CDR3 length: 14 amino acids. From germline, CDR1 is LNHDA and CDR2 SQIVND (reference sequence). Trimming cost V 5 bases and J 7 bases, with 12 bases left between them. Filled out from reference TRBV19 and TRBJ1-6, the complete variable domain reads DGGITQSPKYLFRKEGQNVTLSCEQNLNHDAMYWYRQDPGQGLRLIYYSQIVNDFQKGDIAEGYSVSREKKESFPLTVTSAQKNPTAFYLCASSPGLTNSPLHFGNGTRLTVT.

The chain is built from TRBV19 and TRBJ2-3, with 8 nucleotides matching TRBD2. This CDR3 contains 15 residues. Germline values: CDR1 LNHDA, CDR2 SQIVND (reference sequence). V was clipped by 1 base and J by 2 bases; unmatched bases: 2. CDR3 amino acids: CASSIAGGFTDTQYF. CDR3 DNA sequence: TGTGCCAGTAGTATAGCGGGAGGGTTCACAGATACGCAGTATTTT.

The chain links TRBV6-4 to TRBJ1-2; no definite D call. Germline V gene lookup returns CDR1 MRHNA and CDR2 SNTAGT. The CDR3 covers 13 residues. Between the trimmed V and J ends, which lost 0 bases and 5 bases, there was a span of 7 bases. The CDR3 DNA is TGTGCCAGCAGTGACTCTAAGGGATATGGCTACACCTTC. Translated, it gives CASSDSKGYGYTF.

The chain recombines TRBV6-5 with TRBJ2-5, with 10 positions matching TRBD1. This CDR3 is 13 amino acids long. Germline V gene sequence: CDR1 MNHEY, CDR2 SVGAGI. J was trimmed by 5 bases and V by 6 bases; bases with no gene match: 3. The CDR3 DNA sequence: TGTGCCAGCAGGGGGACAGGGGTGGAGACCCAGTACTTC. It specifies CASRGTGVETQYF.

The chain has TRBV28 and TRBJ1-4; D remains unclear. Trimming removed 3 bases from V and 3 bases from J, with 2 bases in between. Per the germline V gene, CDR1 is MDHEN and CDR2 is SYDVKM. The CDR3 length is 12 residues. This chain's CDR3 is CASSFSNEKLFF. CDR3 nucleotides: TGTGCCAGCAGTTTTTCTAATGAAAAACTGTTTTTT.

This clone has a single count. V is TRBV9 and J is TRBJ1-2; 7 bases are shared with TRBD1. V was pared by 0 bases and J by 7 bases, with 18 bases of the junction left unmatched. The CDR3 contains 18 residues. Per the germline V gene, CDR1 is SGDLS and CDR2 is YYNGEE. The CDR3 DNA follows: TGTGCCAGCAGCGTAGATCGGCGACAGGGTAGGCTTGGGTCTGGCTACACCTTC. Translated: CASSVDRRQGRLGSGYTF.

The V and J genes are TRBV29-1 and TRBJ1-5; unclear D gene. CDR3 length: 14 residues. V was trimmed by 4 bases and J by 4 bases, leaving 14 bases between them. Germline V lookup: CDR1 SQVTM, CDR2 ANQGSEA. The CDR3 reads CSVVSGSRNQPQHF. For the CDR3, the DNA is TGCAGCGTTGTATCGGGGAGTCGAAATCAGCCCCAGCATTTT.

The chain joins TRBV15 to TRBJ2-7, with D perhaps matching TRBD1 or TRBD2 (6 bases each). From germline, CDR1 is LNHNV and CDR2 YYDKDF (reference sequence). V shed 0 bases and J shed 2 bases, with 11 bases lying between them. CDR3 length: 15 amino acids. The CDR3: CATSRDRGAAYEQYF. The DNA of the CDR3 is TGTGCCACCAGCAGAGATAGGGGGGCAGCCTACGAGCAGTACTTC.

The chain recombines TRBV18 with TRBJ1-1; 9 nucleotides align to TRBD1. Trimming took 3 bases from V and 3 from J; bases not matched to a gene: 8. Germline lookup yields CDR1 KGHSH and CDR2 LQKENI. The length of the CDR3 is 16 residues. The chain's CDR3 is CASSPLDRDRDTEAFF. The CDR3 DNA reads as TGTGCCAGCTCACCCCTGGACCGGGACAGGGACACTGAAGCTTTCTTT.

The chain recombines TRBV9 with TRBJ1-5; TRBD1 might be the D (6 bases). Germline V CDR1 and CDR2: SGDLS, YYNGEE. V shed 4 bases and J shed 5 bases, with 16 bases lying between them. This CDR3 has 15 residues. For the CDR3, the DNA is TGTGCCAGCAGCCCAACTCCACAGGGTCATCAGCCCCAGCATTTT. This codes for CASSPTPQGHQPQHF.

The rearrangement links TRBV6-5 to TRBJ1-1; possible D gene TRBD1, 6 bases. The CDR3 loop spans 10 amino acids. The germline V gene encodes CDR1 MNHEY and CDR2 SVGAGI. Trimming left V 7 bases short and J 11 bases short, with 11 bases between. The CDR3 reads CASKGTRAFF. The CDR3 DNA sequence: TGTGCCAGCAAGGGGACACGGGCTTTCTTT.

This clone has just a few counts. The chain joins TRBV19 to TRBJ1-2; 9 bases fit TRBD1. The CDR3 runs to 14 residues. Germline values: CDR1 LNHDA, CDR2 SQIVND (reference sequence). V lost 5 bases, J lost 5 bases, and 6 bases stayed unmatched. The CDR3 is CASSPQDRGYGYTF. The CDR3 DNA sequence: TGTGCCAGTAGTCCCCAGGACAGGGGATATGGCTACACCTTC.

This clone has at least ten counts. The rearrangement joins TRBV29-1 to TRBJ1-1, with D unclear. V lost 7 bases and J 3 bases, leaving 6 bases between the germline ends. From germline, CDR1 is SQVTM and CDR2 ANQGSEA. The CDR3 is made up of 10 amino acids. CDR3 nucleotide sequence: TGCAGCGGCCTTGACACTGAAGCTTTCTTT. It codes for CSGLDTEAFF.

The chain combines TRBV6-6 with TRBJ1-1; D possibly corresponds to TRBD1 (5 bases). Per germline, CDR1 MNHNY and CDR2 SVGAGI (reference sequence). Deletions cut 6 bases from V and 3 bases from J, with 11 bases between. The CDR3 loop spans 13 amino acids. The CDR3 DNA reads as TGTGCCAGCAGCCTCGGGGCGGACACTGAAGCTTTCTTT. It encodes CASSLGADTEAFF.

The rearrangement uses TRBV19 and TRBJ1-1, with D possibly TRBD1 on 6 matching bases. Germline V CDR1 and CDR2: LNHDA, SQIVND (reference sequence). Between the trimmed V and J ends, which lost 0 bases and 8 bases, there was a span of 13 bases. This CDR3 comprises 14 residues. The CDR3 bases are TGTGCCAGTAGTATAGATTCGAGGGGGGGAGAAGCTTTCTTT. It yields the protein CASSIDSRGGEAFF.

About this clone itself: One junction end disagrees with the germline gene, perhaps due to a read error. The chain joins TRBV18 to TRBJ2-5; 11 nucleotides agree with TRBD2. Germline CDR1 reads KGHSH; CDR2 reads LQKENI. This CDR3 contains 14 residues. The CDR3 DNA reads as TGTGTCAGCTCACCCGGACTAGCGGGAGAGACCCAGTACTTC. As protein: CVSSPGLAGETQYF.

This chain links TRBV28 with TRBJ1-5; 8 nucleotides align to TRBD1. The ends lost 7 bases at V and 2 bases at J; junction bases unmatched: 22. This CDR3 region has 20 residues. CDR1 and CDR2 (germline): MDHEN, SYDVKM. Here the CDR3 DNA reads TGTGCCAGCACCCCCCTGATGGAAGGACAGGGTGGTTTCGGCAATCAGCCCCAGCATTTT. Translating gives CASTPLMEGQGGFGNQPQHF.

This rearrangement joins TRBV15 to TRBJ1-2; D may be TRBD1 (6 bases). This CDR3 contains 15 residues. Germline CDR1 is LNHNV and CDR2 is YYDKDF (reference sequence). V shed 5 bases and J shed 4 bases, with 17 bases lying between them. CDR3 in DNA: TGTGCCACCAGCGACGATACAGGGTTCGGCTATGGCTACACCTTC. Protein product: CATSDDTGFGYGYTF.

This chain connects TRBV9 to TRBJ1-4; 7 bases are shared with TRBD1. Per the germline V gene, CDR1 is SGDLS and CDR2 is YYNGEE. V trimming: 0 bases; J trimming: 8 bases; junction bases outside the gene matches: 4. This CDR3 spans 14 amino acids. The CDR3 bases are TGTGCCAGCAGCGTAGCAGGGGGAGGGGAAAAACTGTTTTTT. Encoded protein: CASSVAGGGEKLFF.

The V and J genes are TRBV19 and TRBJ2-3, with no clear D. CDR1 LNHDA and CDR2 SQIVND come from the germline V gene (reference sequence). This CDR3 comprises 14 residues. V gave up 5 bases and J gave up 2 bases, with 11 bases separating them. The CDR3 sequence: CASSPPFDTDTQYF. The CDR3 DNA is TGTGCCAGTAGTCCCCCCTTTGACACAGATACGCAGTATTTT.

The chain uses TRBV28 and TRBJ1-5; 8 positions match TRBD1. The junction had 7 bases not matched to a gene; V was cut back by 3 bases and J by 3 bases. The CDR3 runs 16 residues. Looked up from germline, CDR1 is MDHEN and CDR2 is SYDVKM. The CDR3 reads CASSFLQGAYNQPQHF. The CDR3 bases are TGTGCCAGCAGTTTTCTTCAGGGGGCGTACAATCAGCCCCAGCATTTT.